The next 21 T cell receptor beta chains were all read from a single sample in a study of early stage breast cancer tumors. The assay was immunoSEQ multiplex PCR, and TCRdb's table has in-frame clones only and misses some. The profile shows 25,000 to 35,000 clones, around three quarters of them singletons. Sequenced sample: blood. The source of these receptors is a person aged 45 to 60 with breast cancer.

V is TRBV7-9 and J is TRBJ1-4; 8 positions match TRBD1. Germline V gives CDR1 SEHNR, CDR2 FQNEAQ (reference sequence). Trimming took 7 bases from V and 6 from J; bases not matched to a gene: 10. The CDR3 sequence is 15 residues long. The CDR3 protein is CASTPGDRLDEKLFF. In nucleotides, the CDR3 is TGTGCCAGCACCCCCGGGGACAGGCTGGATGAAAAACTGTTTTTT.

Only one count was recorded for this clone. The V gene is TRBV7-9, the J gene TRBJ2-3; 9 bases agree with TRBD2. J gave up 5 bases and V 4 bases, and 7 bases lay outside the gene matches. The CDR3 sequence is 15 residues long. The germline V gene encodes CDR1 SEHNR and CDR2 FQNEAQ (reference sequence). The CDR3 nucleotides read TGTGCCAGCAGCTCAATAGCGGGAGCGGGAGATACGCAGTATTTT. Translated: CASSSIAGAGDTQYF. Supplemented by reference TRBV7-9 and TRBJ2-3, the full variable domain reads DTGVSQNPRHKITKRGQNVTFRCDPISEHNRLYWYRQTLGQGPEFLTYFQNEAQLEKSRLLSDRFSAERPKGSFSTLEIQRTEQGDSAMYLCASSSIAGAGDTQYFGPGTRLTVL.

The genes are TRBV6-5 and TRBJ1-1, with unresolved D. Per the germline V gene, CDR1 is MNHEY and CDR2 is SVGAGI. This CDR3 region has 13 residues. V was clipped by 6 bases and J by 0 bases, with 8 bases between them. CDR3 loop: CASSRRVNTEAFF. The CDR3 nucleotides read TGTGCCAGCAGCCGACGGGTGAACACTGAAGCTTTCTTT.

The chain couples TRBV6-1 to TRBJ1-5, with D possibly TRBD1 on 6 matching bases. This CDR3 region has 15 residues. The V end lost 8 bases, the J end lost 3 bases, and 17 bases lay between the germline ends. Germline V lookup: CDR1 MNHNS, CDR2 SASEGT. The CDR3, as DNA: TGTGCCAGCCAACCTGTTCCAGGGGCCAATCAGCCCCAGCATTTT. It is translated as CASQPVPGANQPQHF.

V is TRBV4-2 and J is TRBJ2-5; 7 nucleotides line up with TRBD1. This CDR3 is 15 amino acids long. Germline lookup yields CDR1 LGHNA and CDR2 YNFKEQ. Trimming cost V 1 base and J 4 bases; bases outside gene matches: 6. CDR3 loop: CASSQGQGGRETQYF. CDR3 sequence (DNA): TGTGCCAGCAGCCAAGGACAGGGTGGGCGAGAGACCCAGTACTTC.

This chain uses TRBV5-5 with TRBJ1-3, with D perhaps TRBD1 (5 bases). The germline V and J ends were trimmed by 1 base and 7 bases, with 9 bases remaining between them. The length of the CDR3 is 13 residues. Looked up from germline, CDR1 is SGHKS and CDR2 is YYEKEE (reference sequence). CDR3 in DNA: TGTGCCAGCAGCTTGACAGGCTCTAACACCATATATTTT. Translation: CASSLTGSNTIYF. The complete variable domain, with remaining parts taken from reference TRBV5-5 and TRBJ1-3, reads DAGVTQSPTHLIKTRGQQVTLRCSPISGHKSVSWYQQVLGQGPQFIFQYYEKEERGRGNFPDRFSARQFPNYSSELNVNALLLGDSALYLCASSLTGSNTIYFGEGSWLTVV.

In DNA form, the CDR3 reads TGCGCCAGCAGCCCTCTGTCGAGCTCCTACAATGAGCAGTTCTTC. It specifies CASSPLSSSYNEQFF. V is TRBV4-3 and J is TRBJ2-1; D is ambiguous. CDR1 and CDR2 (germline): LGHNA, YSLEER. The CDR3 is made up of 15 amino acids. With 4 bases removed from V and 0 bases from J, the gap between germline ends came to 10 bases.

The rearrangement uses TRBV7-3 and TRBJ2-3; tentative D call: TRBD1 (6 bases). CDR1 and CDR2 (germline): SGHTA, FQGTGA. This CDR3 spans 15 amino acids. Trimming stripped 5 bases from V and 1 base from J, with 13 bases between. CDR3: CASSRGRDRTDTQYF. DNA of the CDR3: TGTGCCAGCAGCAGGGGGAGAGATCGCACAGATACGCAGTATTTT.

CDR3 in DNA: TGTGCCAGCTCACGCAAACAGGGGGCTGGCAACGAGCAGTACTTC. It is translated as CASSRKQGAGNEQYF. J is TRBJ2-7 and V is TRBV18; 9 nucleotides match TRBD1. The V segment lost 4 bases and the J segment 5 bases; nucleotides outside the gene matches: 9. The CDR3 extends over 15 amino acids. CDR1 KGHSH and CDR2 LQKENI come from the germline V gene. The variable domain in full, completed from reference TRBV18 and TRBJ2-7, reads NAGVMQNPRHLVRRRGQEARLRCSPMKGHSHVYWYRQLPEEGLKFMVYLQKENIIDESGMPKERFSAEFPKEGPSILRIQQVVRGDSAAYFCASSRKQGAGNEQYFGPGTRLTVT.

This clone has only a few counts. CDR3 amino acids: CASSLREETQYF. The CDR3 DNA sequence: TGTGCCAGCAGCTTGAGGGAGGAGACCCAGTACTTC. The V and J genes are TRBV7-9 and TRBJ2-5; maybe TRBD2 (5 bases). Trimming left V 3 bases short and J 5 bases short, with 7 bases between. Germline assignment: CDR1 SEHNR and CDR2 FQNEAQ (reference sequence). The CDR3 is made up of 12 amino acids.

The CDR3 DNA reads as TGCGCCAGCAGCCTGGGGGACCCACGACAAACCGGGGAGCTGTTTTTT. This gives the protein CASSLGDPRQTGELFF. This rearrangement joins TRBV4-3 to TRBJ2-2; tentatively, D is TRBD1 or TRBD2 (5 bases each). Germline CDR1 is LGHNA and CDR2 is YSLEER. V dropped 4 bases and J dropped 5 bases, with 17 bases sitting between them. The CDR3 sequence is 16 residues long.

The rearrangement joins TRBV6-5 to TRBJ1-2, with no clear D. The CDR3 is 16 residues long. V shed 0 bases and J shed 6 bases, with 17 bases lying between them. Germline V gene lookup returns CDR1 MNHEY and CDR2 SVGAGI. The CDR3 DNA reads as TGTGCCAGCAGTTACTCGCGATATGCAGGAGAAAATGGCTACACCTTC. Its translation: CASSYSRYAGENGYTF.

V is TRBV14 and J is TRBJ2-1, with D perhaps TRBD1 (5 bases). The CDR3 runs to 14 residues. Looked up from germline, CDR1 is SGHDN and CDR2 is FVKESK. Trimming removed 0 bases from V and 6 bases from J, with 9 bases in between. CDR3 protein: CASSQDYRSNEQFF. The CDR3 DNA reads TGTGCCAGCAGCCAAGATTACAGGAGCAATGAGCAGTTCTTC.

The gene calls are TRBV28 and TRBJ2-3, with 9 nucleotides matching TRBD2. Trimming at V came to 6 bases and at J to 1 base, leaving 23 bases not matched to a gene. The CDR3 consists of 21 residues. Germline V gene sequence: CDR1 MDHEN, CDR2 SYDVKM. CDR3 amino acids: CASSSPKGIRLAGRGTDTQYF. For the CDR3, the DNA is TGTGCCAGCAGCTCTCCCAAGGGGATAAGGCTAGCGGGACGTGGCACAGATACGCAGTATTTT. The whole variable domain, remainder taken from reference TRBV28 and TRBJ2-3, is DVKVTQSSRYLVKRTGEKVFLECVQDMDHENMFWYRQDPGLGLRLIYFSYDVKMKEKGDIPEGYSVSREKKERFSLILESASTNQTSMYLCASSSPKGIRLAGRGTDTQYFGPGTRLTVL.

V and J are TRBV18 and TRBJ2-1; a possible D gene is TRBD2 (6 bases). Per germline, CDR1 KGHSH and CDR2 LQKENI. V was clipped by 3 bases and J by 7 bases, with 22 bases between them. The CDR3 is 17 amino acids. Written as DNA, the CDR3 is TGTGCCAGCTCACCGTCGGTCGGGAGTAGGAGCGTAAATGAGCAGTTCTTC. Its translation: CASSPSVGSRSVNEQFF. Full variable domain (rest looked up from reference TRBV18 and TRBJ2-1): NAGVMQNPRHLVRRRGQEARLRCSPMKGHSHVYWYRQLPEEGLKFMVYLQKENIIDESGMPKERFSAEFPKEGPSILRIQQVVRGDSAAYFCASSPSVGSRSVNEQFFGPGTRLTVL.

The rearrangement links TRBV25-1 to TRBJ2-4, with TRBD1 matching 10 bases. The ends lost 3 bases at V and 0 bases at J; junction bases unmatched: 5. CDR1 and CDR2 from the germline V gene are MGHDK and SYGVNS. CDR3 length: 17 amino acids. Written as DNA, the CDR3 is TGTGCCAGCAGTGACACCGGGGACAGGGGAGCCAAAAACATTCAGTACTTC. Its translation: CASSDTGDRGAKNIQYF.

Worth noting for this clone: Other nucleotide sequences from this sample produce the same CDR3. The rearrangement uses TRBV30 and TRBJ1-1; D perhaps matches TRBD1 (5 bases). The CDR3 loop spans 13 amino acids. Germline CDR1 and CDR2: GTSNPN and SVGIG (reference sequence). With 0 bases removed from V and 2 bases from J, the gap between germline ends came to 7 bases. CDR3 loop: CAWSVDRNTEAFF. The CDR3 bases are TGTGCCTGGAGTGTAGACAGAAACACTGAAGCTTTCTTT. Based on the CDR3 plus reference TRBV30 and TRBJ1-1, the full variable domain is SQTIHQWPATLVQPVGSPLSLECTVEGTSNPNLYWYRQAAGRGLQLLFYSVGIGQISSEVPQNLSASRPQDRQFILSSKKLLLSDSGFYLCAWSVDRNTEAFFGQGTRLTVV.

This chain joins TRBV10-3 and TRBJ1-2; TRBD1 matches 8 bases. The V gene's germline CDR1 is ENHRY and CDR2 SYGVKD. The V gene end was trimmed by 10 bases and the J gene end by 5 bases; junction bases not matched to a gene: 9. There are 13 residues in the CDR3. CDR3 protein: CATTDRGFYGYTF. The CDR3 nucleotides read TGTGCCACCACCGACAGGGGTTTTTATGGCTACACCTTC.

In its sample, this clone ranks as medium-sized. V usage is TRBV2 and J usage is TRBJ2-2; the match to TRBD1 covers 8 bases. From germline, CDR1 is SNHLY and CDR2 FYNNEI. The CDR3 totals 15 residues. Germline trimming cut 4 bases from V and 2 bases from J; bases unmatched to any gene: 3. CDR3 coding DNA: TGTGCCAGCAGTGGCAGGGGGCGAAACACCGGGGAGCTGTTTTTT. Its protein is CASSGRGRNTGELFF.

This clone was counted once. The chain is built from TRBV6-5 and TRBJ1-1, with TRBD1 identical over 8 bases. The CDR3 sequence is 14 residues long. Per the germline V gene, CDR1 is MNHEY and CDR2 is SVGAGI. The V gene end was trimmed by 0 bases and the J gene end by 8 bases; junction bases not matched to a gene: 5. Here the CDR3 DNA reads TGTGCCAGCAGTTACTCGACCCGGACAGGGGAAGCTTTCTTT. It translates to CASSYSTRTGEAFF.

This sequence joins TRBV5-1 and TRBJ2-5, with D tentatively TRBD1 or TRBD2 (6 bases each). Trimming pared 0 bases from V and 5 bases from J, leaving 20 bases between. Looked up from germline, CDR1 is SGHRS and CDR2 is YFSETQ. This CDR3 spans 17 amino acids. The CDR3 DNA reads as TGCGCCAGCAGCTTGGGAGGATTCGGGGGCGCAGGGGAGACCCAGTACTTC. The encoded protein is CASSLGGFGGAGETQYF.